These T cell receptor beta chains were read from a single sample in a study of cytomegalovirus exposure and HLA in healthy donors. Method: immunoSEQ multiplex PCR; TCRdb's copy keeps in-frame clones and lacks some. The data hold fewer than 75,000 clones, with about four fifths observed a single time. The specimen was PBMCs. Every receptor here comes from a woman in her twenties or thirties in good health and CMV-seronegative. CDR3s include the opening cysteine and the closing phenylalanine or tryptophan. Each record gives: V gene, clone size, J gene, D gene, CDR3 DNA, CDR3 protein. A D gene is named only where the DNA matches it firmly. A row's size may be missing; if present it is once, few, many or a size class.

V gene: TRBV9
clone size: -
J gene: TRBJ2-5
D gene: -
CDR3 DNA: TGTGCCAGCAGCGTAGGGGGGGTCTCGGGGAAGACCCAGTACTTC
CDR3 protein: CASSVGGVSGKTQYF

V gene: TRBV6-1
clone size: -
J gene: TRBJ1-4
D gene: TRBD1
CDR3 DNA: TGTGCCAGCAGCCGACAGGGAGGAAATGAAAAACTGTTTTTT
CDR3 protein: CASSRQGGNEKLFF

V gene: TRBV6-5
clone size: -
J gene: TRBJ1-1
D gene: -
CDR3 DNA: TGTGCCAGCAGTTCGACCGGGACACTGGTAGCTTTCTTT
CDR3 protein: CASSSTGTLVAFF

V gene: TRBV5-6
clone size: few
J gene: TRBJ1-4
D gene: TRBD1
CDR3 DNA: TGTGCCAGCAGCTTGGGGACAGGGGTCGGGGAAAAACTGTTTTTT
CDR3 protein: CASSLGTGVGEKLFF

V gene: TRBV6-1
clone size: -
J gene: TRBJ2-3
D gene: -
CDR3 DNA: TGTGCCAGCGAACGACAGAAGTTGGGAGATACGCAGTATTTT
CDR3 protein: CASERQKLGDTQYF

V gene: TRBV7-9
clone size: -
J gene: TRBJ1-5
D gene: -
CDR3 DNA: TGTGCCAGCAGCTCCGGGGGGACATCCCAGCCCCAGCATTTT
CDR3 protein: CASSSGGTSQPQHF

V gene: TRBV6-5
clone size: -
J gene: TRBJ1-2
D gene: -
CDR3 DNA: TGTGCCAGCGCCACCGGGAGATCCGCCTATGGCTACACCTTC
CDR3 protein: CASATGRSAYGYTF

V gene: TRBV6-5
clone size: few
J gene: TRBJ2-7
D gene: -
CDR3 DNA: TGTGCCAGCGGGGGGGGGCGAGCCTACGAGCAGTACTTC
CDR3 protein: CASGGGRAYEQYF

V gene: TRBV2
clone size: few
J gene: TRBJ1-3
D gene: -
CDR3 DNA: TGTGCCAGCAAGTCTCAGCGCCAGGGGCGGCACGGAAACACCATATATTTT
CDR3 protein: CASKSQRQGRHGNTIYF

V gene: TRBV2
clone size: few
J gene: TRBJ1-4
D gene: -
CDR3 DNA: TGTGCCAGCAGTCCGACAGGATGGGGAGAAAAACTGTTTTTT
CDR3 protein: CASSPTGWGEKLFF

V gene: TRBV5-8
clone size: few
J gene: TRBJ1-1
D gene: TRBD1
CDR3 DNA: TGTGCCAGCAGCTCTAACAGGGGGCGTGTCACTGAAGCTTTCTTT
CDR3 protein: CASSSNRGRVTEAFF

V gene: TRBV28
clone size: -
J gene: TRBJ2-7
D gene: TRBD1
CDR3 DNA: TGTGCCAGCAGACCAGGGGGCGCGGACGAGCAGTACTTC
CDR3 protein: CASRPGGADEQYF

V gene: TRBV6-5
clone size: -
J gene: TRBJ1-3
D gene: TRBD1
CDR3 DNA: TGTGCCAGCAGTTACGTTCAGGGGGCGACTGGAAACACCATATATTTT
CDR3 protein: CASSYVQGATGNTIYF

V gene: TRBV6-5
clone size: -
J gene: TRBJ2-6
D gene: -
CDR3 DNA: TGTGCCAGCAGTTACTCGAGTAACTCTGGGGCCAACGTCCTGACTTTC
CDR3 protein: CASSYSSNSGANVLTF

V gene: TRBV6-5
clone size: -
J gene: TRBJ2-3
D gene: TRBD2
CDR3 DNA: TGTGCCAGCAGTTTCCGGACTAGCAGCCGAGATACGCAGTATTTT
CDR3 protein: CASSFRTSSRDTQYF

V gene: TRBV28
clone size: -
J gene: TRBJ1-1
D gene: -
CDR3 DNA: TGTGCCAGCAGAAAAGGGGGGGACGGCACTGAAGCTTTCTTT
CDR3 protein: CASRKGGDGTEAFF

V gene: TRBV29-1
clone size: -
J gene: TRBJ1-1
D gene: TRBD1
CDR3 DNA: TGCAGCGTTTGGGGACAGGGGGGTACTGAAGCTTTCTTT
CDR3 protein: CSVWGQGGTEAFF

V gene: TRBV7-3
clone size: -
J gene: TRBJ2-1
D gene: -
CDR3 DNA: TGTGCCAGCAGCTTAGGTCGGGGTCCCAATGAGCAGTTCTTC
CDR3 protein: CASSLGRGPNEQFF

V gene: TRBV28
clone size: once
J gene: TRBJ1-1
D gene: -
CDR3 DNA: TGTGCCAGCAGTTTACGGATGCCACCACAGGCTTACTTT
CDR3 protein: CASSLRMPPQAYF

V gene: TRBV10-3
clone size: -
J gene: TRBJ2-1
D gene: TRBD2
CDR3 DNA: TGTGCCATCAGTGAGTCTAGGACTAGCGGGGATGAGCAGTTCTTC
CDR3 protein: CAISESRTSGDEQFF

V gene: TRBV7-8
clone size: -
J gene: TRBJ1-1
D gene: -
CDR3 DNA: TGTGCCAGCAGCTTTACCTCGCAGGATGGTGAAGCTTTCTTT
CDR3 protein: CASSFTSQDGEAFF

V gene: TRBV10-3
clone size: -
J gene: TRBJ1-6
D gene: TRBD1
CDR3 DNA: TGTGCCATTACAGGGGGGAATTCACCCCTCCACTTT
CDR3 protein: CAITGGNSPLHF

V gene: TRBV4-1
clone size: -
J gene: TRBJ2-7
D gene: -
CDR3 DNA: TGCGCCAGCAGCCAAGAAAATAAGCGCCCCTACGAGCAGTACTTC
CDR3 protein: CASSQENKRPYEQYF

V gene: TRBV4-3
clone size: -
J gene: TRBJ1-2
D gene: -
CDR3 DNA: TGCGCCAGCAGCCAAGCTCGGCCGTTCTCCGGAGCTAACTATGGCTACACCTTC
CDR3 protein: CASSQARPFSGANYGYTF

V gene: TRBV7-2
clone size: -
J gene: TRBJ2-7
D gene: -
CDR3 DNA: TGTGCCAGCAGCCCAAGGGGGCTAGCGGGTGCCTACGAGCAGTACTTC
CDR3 protein: CASSPRGLAGAYEQYF

V gene: TRBV25-1
clone size: once
J gene: TRBJ2-3
D gene: -
CDR3 DNA: TGTGCCAGCAGTGATGCTGGGGACACCTTCACCTATTTT
CDR3 protein: CASSDAGDTFTYF

V gene: TRBV12-5
clone size: few
J gene: TRBJ1-5
D gene: -
CDR3 DNA: TGTGCTAGTGGATCCGACATCAAGCCCCAGCATTTT
CDR3 protein: CASGSDIKPQHF

V gene: TRBV7-2
clone size: -
J gene: TRBJ2-7
D gene: TRBD2
CDR3 DNA: TGTGCCAGCAGCCGGCGCGGGACTAGCGGGAGTAGCTACGAGCAGTACTTC
CDR3 protein: CASSRRGTSGSSYEQYF

V gene: TRBV5-4
clone size: -
J gene: TRBJ2-6
D gene: TRBD1
CDR3 DNA: TGTGCCAGCAGCGAGGGGACAGGGATACCCCCCCTCTCTGGGGCCAACGTCCTGACTTTC
CDR3 protein: CASSEGTGIPPLSGANVLTF

V gene: TRBV6-5
clone size: -
J gene: TRBJ1-2
D gene: -
CDR3 DNA: TGTGCCAGCAGTTACTCGGGGGGGGCCCCGAGTGGCTACACCTTC
CDR3 protein: CASSYSGGAPSGYTF

V gene: TRBV6-1
clone size: -
J gene: TRBJ1-2
D gene: -
CDR3 DNA: TGTGCCAGCACCGAAAGGGGTAACTATGGCTACACCTTC
CDR3 protein: CASTERGNYGYTF